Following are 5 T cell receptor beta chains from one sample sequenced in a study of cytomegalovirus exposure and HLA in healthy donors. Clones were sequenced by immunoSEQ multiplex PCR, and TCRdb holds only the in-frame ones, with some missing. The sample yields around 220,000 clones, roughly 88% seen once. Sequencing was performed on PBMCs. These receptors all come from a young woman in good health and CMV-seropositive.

Written as DNA, the CDR3 is TGTGCCAGCAGCTTAACTAGCGGGGCCTCCTACGAGCAGTACTTC. Translating it yields CASSLTSGASYEQYF. The chain recombines TRBV7-2 with TRBJ2-7; TRBD2 agrees at 10 bases. CDR1 and CDR2 (germline): SGHTA, FQGNSA. The CDR3 loop spans 15 amino acids. V trimming: 2 bases; J trimming: 0 bases; junction bases outside the gene matches: 1.

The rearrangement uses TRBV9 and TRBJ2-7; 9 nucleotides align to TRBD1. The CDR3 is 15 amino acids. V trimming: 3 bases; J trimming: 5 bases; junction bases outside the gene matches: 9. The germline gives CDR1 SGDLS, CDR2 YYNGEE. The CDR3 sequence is CASSASGTGSHEQYF. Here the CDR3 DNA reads TGTGCCAGCAGCGCATCCGGGACAGGGAGCCACGAGCAGTACTTC. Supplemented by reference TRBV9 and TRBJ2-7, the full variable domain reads DSGVTQTPKHLITATGQRVTLRCSPRSGDLSVYWYQQSLDQGLQFLIQYYNGEERAKGNILERFSAQQFPDLHSELNLSSLELGDSALYFCASSASGTGSHEQYFGPGTRLTVT.

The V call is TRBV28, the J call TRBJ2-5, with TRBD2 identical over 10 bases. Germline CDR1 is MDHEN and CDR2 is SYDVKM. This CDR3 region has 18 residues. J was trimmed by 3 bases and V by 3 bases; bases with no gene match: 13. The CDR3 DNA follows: TGTGCCAGCAGTTTGGGGCCTATAGCGGGAGGCTATAAAGAGACCCAGTACTTC. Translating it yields CASSLGPIAGGYKETQYF.

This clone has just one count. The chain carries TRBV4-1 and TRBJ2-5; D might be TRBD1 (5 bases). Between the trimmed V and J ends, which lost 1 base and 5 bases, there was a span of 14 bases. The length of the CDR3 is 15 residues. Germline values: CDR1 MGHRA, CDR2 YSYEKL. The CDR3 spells CASSQVAGSGETQYF. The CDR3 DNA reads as TGCGCCAGCAGCCAAGTGGCAGGGTCTGGGGAGACCCAGTACTTC.

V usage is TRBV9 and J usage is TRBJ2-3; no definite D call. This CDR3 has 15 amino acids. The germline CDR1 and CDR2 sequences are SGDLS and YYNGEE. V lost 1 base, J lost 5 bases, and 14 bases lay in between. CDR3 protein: CASSVWGSDGDTQYF. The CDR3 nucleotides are TGTGCCAGCAGCGTATGGGGAAGCGATGGAGATACGCAGTATTTT.